A selection of T cell receptor beta chains follows, all from one sample in a study of control samples from healthy donors and cancer patients. TCRdb's table, derived via immunoSEQ multiplex PCR, lists solely in-frame clones and lacks some. The data contain 100,000 to 150,000 clones, around 93% of them singletons. The sample comprised blood. These TCRs come from a man aged 18 to 29 in good health. The CDR3 runs from the conserved cysteine through the conserved F or W. D genes are given only for firm matches. Size tells how often a clone was seen (once, few, many) or the class of an expanded clone, and some rows leave it out.

DNA	CDR3	size	D	V	J
TGCGCCAGCAGCTTGGCGTCCGGGGTCTCTAATTCACCCCTCCACTTT	CASSLASGVSNSPLHF	-	-	TRBV5-1	TRBJ1-6
TGTGCCAGCAGCTTGGGGAGCAGGGTCTATGGCTACACCTTC	CASSLGSRVYGYTF	-	-	TRBV5-4	TRBJ1-2
TGTGCCAGCAGTGGTACCAAGTCAGGGGGCAGGAACCGGGAGCTGTTTTTT	CASSGTKSGGRNRELFF	-	TRBD1	TRBV11-3	TRBJ2-2
TGTGCCAGCAGCTTAATTGCCGCAGATACGCAGTATTTT	CASSLIAADTQYF	-	-	TRBV7-3	TRBJ2-3
TGTGCCAGCTCACCCAGGACCGGGGAGCTGTTTTTT	CASSPRTGELFF	-	-	TRBV18	TRBJ2-2
TGTGCCAGCAGTACCGACGGCTATGGCTACACCTTC	CASSTDGYGYTF	-	-	TRBV2	TRBJ1-2
TGTGCCAGCAGCCGGACAGGAAACACCATATATTTT	CASSRTGNTIYF	once	-	TRBV5-6	TRBJ1-3
TGTGCCAGCAGTTTAACAGGGTTGGGGGAGACCCAGTACTTC	CASSLTGLGETQYF	-	-	TRBV6-6	TRBJ2-5
TGCGCCAGCAGCCCGAATTCGGGGGGCAATCAGCCCCAGCATTTT	CASSPNSGGNQPQHF	-	-	TRBV5-1	TRBJ1-5
TGTGCCAGCGCCGGACAGCGCATGAACACTGAAGCTTTCTTT	CASAGQRMNTEAFF	-	-	TRBV18	TRBJ1-1
TGTGCCAGCAGCCCGGTGGGAGGCAGGGGAAGTGGCTACACCTTC	CASSPVGGRGSGYTF	-	-	TRBV9	TRBJ1-2
TGTGCCAGCAGCTTAGGACAGGGGAATGAAAAACTGTTTTTT	CASSLGQGNEKLFF	-	TRBD1	TRBV7-9	TRBJ1-4
TGCGCCAGCAGCTTGGGACTAGCGGGGGGGCATGAGCAGTTCTTC	CASSLGLAGGHEQFF	-	TRBD2	TRBV5-1	TRBJ2-1
TGCGCCAGCAGCTGGACTAGCGGGGGGGCAGCTAGCACAGATACGCAGTATTTT	CASSWTSGGAASTDTQYF	-	TRBD2	TRBV4-1	TRBJ2-3
TGTGCCAGCAGTTTAGAGGGGAGGGAGCAGTACTTC	CASSLEGREQYF	-	-	TRBV27	TRBJ2-7
TGTGCCAGCAGCCACCTTCACGGGGGGACCGACTCCTACGAGCAGTACTTC	CASSHLHGGTDSYEQYF	once	TRBD2	TRBV4-2	TRBJ2-7
TGTGCCAGCAGCCAGGGACAGCGTAATGAAAAACTGTTTTTT	CASSQGQRNEKLFF	-	TRBD1	TRBV7-9	TRBJ1-4
TGTGCCAGCACCCAGGGGCTTCGTCAGCCCCAGCATTTT	CASTQGLRQPQHF	-	-	TRBV12-3/TRBV12-4	TRBJ1-5
TGTGCCAGCAGCCCCAATCCCGGGGGTGCTAAGACCCAGTACTTC	CASSPNPGGAKTQYF	-	-	TRBV7-7	TRBJ2-5
TGTGCCAGCAGCTTGGGCGGCGGCTTCCGGGATACGCAGTATTTT	CASSLGGGFRDTQYF	-	-	TRBV5-6	TRBJ2-3
TGCAGCGTTGCACAGGCTACCTACGAGCAGTACTTC	CSVAQATYEQYF	-	-	TRBV29-1	TRBJ2-7
TGTGCCAGCAAACAACTCTCTGGAAACACCATATATTTT	CASKQLSGNTIYF	-	-	TRBV27	TRBJ1-3
TGTGCCAGCAGTTACTCTTGGGCGCGGTATTCACCCCTCCACTTT	CASSYSWARYSPLHF	-	-	TRBV6-5	TRBJ1-6
TGTGCCAGCAAAGGCAGTAATAATTCACCCCTCCACTTT	CASKGSNNSPLHF	-	-	TRBV6-5	TRBJ1-6
TGCGCCAGCAGCCTCGGGCAGGGTGTCTCCTATAATTCACCCCTCCACTTT	CASSLGQGVSYNSPLHF	-	-	TRBV4-1	TRBJ1-6
TGCAGTGCCCGCTTACCCGGGGAGCTGTTTTTT	CSARLPGELFF	-	-	TRBV20-1	TRBJ2-2
TGCGCCAGTGGGCCCCCTCAGGGTCACGAGCAGTACTTC	CASGPPQGHEQYF	-	-	TRBV5-1	TRBJ2-7
TGTGCCAGCAGTCTCTCTGGAAACACCATATATTTT	CASSLSGNTIYF	-	-	TRBV7-9	TRBJ1-3
TGTGCCAGCAGCTGGGGACAGGGCTCTGGAAACACCATATATTTT	CASSWGQGSGNTIYF	-	TRBD1	TRBV5-4	TRBJ1-3
TGTGCCAGCAGCTCCGCGGACAGGAGGCCCACCGGGGAGCTGTTTTTT	CASSSADRRPTGELFF	-	TRBD1	TRBV5-4	TRBJ2-2
TGTGCCAGCAGCTTTTTCCTTGGTGGGCTAGCGGGGGGTTCGGAGCAGTTCTTC	CASSFFLGGLAGGSEQFF	once	TRBD2	TRBV11-2	TRBJ2-1
TGCGCCAGCAGCTCGACAGGGCCGAACACTGAAGCTTTCTTT	CASSSTGPNTEAFF	-	TRBD1	TRBV5-1	TRBJ1-1
TGTGCCAGCAGCGACTCAGAAAAAACTAATGAAAAACTGTTTTTT	CASSDSEKTNEKLFF	-	-	TRBV11-1	TRBJ1-4
TGTGCCAGCAGCACCCAGACTAGCGGGGGAGATACGCAGTATTTT	CASSTQTSGGDTQYF	-	TRBD2	TRBV9	TRBJ2-3
TGTGCCAGCAGTCTTGGAGGAGATACGCAGTATTTT	CASSLGGDTQYF	-	-	TRBV6-6	TRBJ2-3
TGCGCCAGCAGCTTGCTGGGGGCGCGGGGAAACACCATATATTTT	CASSLLGARGNTIYF	-	-	TRBV5-1	TRBJ1-3
TGTGCCAGCAGCCAAGATCTTGGGAGCGGGGGGGGTACCGGGGAGCTGTTTTTT	CASSQDLGSGGGTGELFF	-	TRBD2	TRBV4-2	TRBJ2-2
TGTGCCAGCAGCTGGGCGGAGACCCAGTACTTC	CASSWAETQYF	-	-	TRBV7-7	TRBJ2-5
TGTGCCAGCAGTTTACAGGCCGAACCTGAAGCTTTCTTT	CASSLQAEPEAFF	-	-	TRBV12-3/TRBV12-4	TRBJ1-1
TGTGCCAGCACCCGGGACAGTGAGCAGTTCTTC	CASTRDSEQFF	-	TRBD1	TRBV12-3/TRBV12-4	TRBJ2-1
TGCGCCAGCAGTGAGTTCGCGACTAGCCTCTTTGATGAGCAGTTCTTC	CASSEFATSLFDEQFF	few	TRBD2	TRBV10-1	TRBJ2-1
TGTGCCAGCAGCTTCAGCATGGCAGGGGGGACGGGTGGCTACACCTTC	CASSFSMAGGTGGYTF	once	TRBD1	TRBV7-9	TRBJ1-2
TGTGCCAGCAGCTTAATGGAGACCACTGAAGCTTTCTTT	CASSLMETTEAFF	-	-	TRBV7-6	TRBJ1-1
TGTGCCAGCAGCCAATCCAGGGGCGGTGAAAAACTGTTTTTT	CASSQSRGGEKLFF	-	-	TRBV3-1/TRBV3-2	TRBJ1-4